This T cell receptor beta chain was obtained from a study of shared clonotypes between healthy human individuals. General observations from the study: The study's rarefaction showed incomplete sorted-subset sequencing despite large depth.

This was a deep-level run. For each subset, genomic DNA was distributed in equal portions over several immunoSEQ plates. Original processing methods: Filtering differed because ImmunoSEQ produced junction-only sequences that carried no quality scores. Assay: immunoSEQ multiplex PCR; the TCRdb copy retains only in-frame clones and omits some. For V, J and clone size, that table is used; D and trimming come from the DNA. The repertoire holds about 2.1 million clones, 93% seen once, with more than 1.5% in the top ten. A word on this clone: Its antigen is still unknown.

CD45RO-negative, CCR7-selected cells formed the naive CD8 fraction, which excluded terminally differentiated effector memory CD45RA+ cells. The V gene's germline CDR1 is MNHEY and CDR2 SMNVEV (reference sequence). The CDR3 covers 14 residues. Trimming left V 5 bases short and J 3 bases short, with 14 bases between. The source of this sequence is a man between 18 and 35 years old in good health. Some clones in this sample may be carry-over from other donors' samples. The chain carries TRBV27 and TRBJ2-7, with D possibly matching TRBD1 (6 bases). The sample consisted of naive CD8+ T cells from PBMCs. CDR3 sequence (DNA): TGTGCCAGCAGTCCCGCCGGGACACTCTACGAGCAGTACTTC. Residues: CASSPAGTLYEQYF.